This T cell receptor beta chain was identified in a study of T cells in Graves' hyperthyroidism and ophthalmopathy. Study-wide context: Peripheral blood was secured at the point of initial diagnosis, before any treatment.

Regarding the study as a whole: A 13 V-J signature model discriminated ophthalmopathy versus stable hyperthyroidism. Ophthalmopathy got predicted by the model a median roughly six months before its onset.

Amplification of TCR beta CDR3 regions was performed using RNA transcripts as template. An initial round of RT-PCR targeting the TCR CDR3 relied on the HTBI primer set. TCRdb fed the multiplex PCR reads into MiXCR, producing one record per CDR3 protein. This sample yields 600,000 or so distinct CDR3 sequences, of which approximately 14% are seen a single time; approximately 12% belongs to the top ten. Worth noting for this clonotype: Its antigen is not known. This may stem from a read error, because a much larger clone lies one nucleotide away.

This CDR3 contains 14 residues. Diagnosis relied on clinical symptoms, serum thyroxine and TRAb, thyroid ultrasound and orbital computed tomography. Source material: blood. V gene TRBV12-3 or TRBV12-4 combines with J gene TRBJ1-3, with a possible D match to TRBD1 (5 bases). The sequence was collected from a woman between 50 and 59 years old with Graves' ophthalmopathy. The CDR3 nucleotides read TGTGCCAGCAGCAACGGGGCGACTGGAAGCACCATATATTTT. Translating gives CASSNGATGSTIYF.